These 17 T cell receptor beta chains came from one sample sequenced in a study of blood T cell repertoires in COVID-19 (dated by TCRdb to between 2020 and 2021). Library method: the immunoSEQ multiplex PCR assay. This immuneACCESS table, as held by TCRdb, lists in-frame sequences with V and J called but not all clones. Of the missing ones, under half trace to an unresolved V gene in checked studies; the others have no known cause. The table for this sample lists 200,000 to 250,000 clones; approximately 84% of them were counted only once. The ten biggest clones cover roughly 2.4% of the sample. Sequencing used peripheral blood. The receptors stem from a woman aged 60-75 years with acute or convalescent COVID-19.

J is TRBJ1-2 and V is TRBV9; 9 bases are a match to TRBD1. Trimming cost V 3 bases and J 6 bases; bases outside gene matches: 12. Germline lookup yields CDR1 SGDLS and CDR2 YYNGEE. The CDR3 totals 16 residues. The CDR3 is CASSAEPGQGVDGYTF. In nucleotides, the CDR3 is TGTGCCAGCAGCGCCGAGCCGGGACAGGGTGTGGATGGCTACACCTTC.

The rearrangement joins TRBV2 to TRBJ1-5; TRBD1 might be the D (6 bases). CDR1 and CDR2 from the germline V gene are SNHLY and FYNNEI. V was clipped by 6 bases and J by 3 bases, with 15 bases between them. The CDR3 length is 15 residues. CDR3 sequence reads: CASSQDSMVNQPQHF. Here the CDR3 DNA reads TGTGCCAGCAGCCAGGACAGTATGGTCAATCAGCCCCAGCATTTT.

The V gene is TRBV24-1, the J gene TRBJ2-1, with D tentatively TRBD2 (6 bases). V was clipped by 3 bases and J by 4 bases, with 9 bases between them. From germline, CDR1 is KGHDR and CDR2 SFDVKD. This CDR3 has 14 amino acids. The DNA of the CDR3 is TGTGCCACCAGTGATCAGGGAGGATACAATGAGCAGTTCTTC. Amino acid sequence: CATSDQGGYNEQFF.

This clone has more than one count but fewer than ten. The chain combines TRBV7-2 with TRBJ1-1; D is unresolved. The length of the CDR3 is 13 residues. V gave up 5 bases and J gave up 4 bases, with 11 bases separating them. From germline, CDR1 is SGHTA and CDR2 FQGNSA. The CDR3 sequence: CASSQSSFTEAFF. The CDR3 DNA reads as TGTGCCAGCAGCCAATCCAGTTTCACTGAAGCTTTCTTT.

The rearrangement joins TRBV7-8 to TRBJ2-1, with 8 bases matching TRBD2. Trimming removed 5 bases from V and 5 bases from J; junction bases left unmatched: 11. The CDR3 is 16 residues long. Looked up from germline, CDR1 is SGHVS and CDR2 is FQNEAQ. The CDR3: CASSVYGGVANNEQFF. The CDR3 nucleotides read TGTGCCAGCAGCGTATACGGGGGGGTGGCAAACAATGAGCAGTTCTTC.

The V and J genes are TRBV27 and TRBJ1-1; no definite D call. The germline gives CDR1 MNHEY, CDR2 SMNVEV (reference sequence). The germline V and J ends were trimmed by 1 base and 1 base, with 7 bases remaining between them. The CDR3 length is 14 residues. CDR3 nucleotide sequence: TGTGCCAGCAGTTTATGGGCAGCGAACACTGAAGCTTTCTTT. Translating gives CASSLWAANTEAFF.

Comments on this clone: The same CDR3 can be traced to other DNA sequences in this sample. The chain uses TRBV5-1 and TRBJ1-2; D not resolved. Germline CDR1 is SGHRS and CDR2 is YFSETQ. The CDR3 totals 14 residues. V dropped 0 bases and J dropped 0 bases, with 6 bases sitting between them. The DNA for the CDR3 is TGCGCCAGCAGCTTGGACAGAGCTAACTATGGCTACACCTTC. As protein: CASSLDRANYGYTF.

This clone was found a few times. This CDR3 is also generated by other DNA sequences in the sample. This chain links TRBV27 with TRBJ2-5; 12 bases agree with TRBD2. From germline, CDR1 is MNHEY and CDR2 SMNVEV (reference sequence). This CDR3 contains 15 residues. Losses at the gene ends were 5 bases for V and 3 bases for J; bases not matched to a gene: 4. The CDR3 spells CASSGLAGGEETQYF. CDR3 nucleotides: TGTGCCAGCAGTGGGCTAGCGGGGGGGGAAGAGACCCAGTACTTC.

The chain carries TRBV6-6 and TRBJ1-1; no clear D gene. Germline values: CDR1 MNHNY, CDR2 SVGAGI (reference sequence). V lost 7 bases to trimming and J lost 2 bases, with 17 bases between them. CDR3 size: 15 residues. The CDR3: CASTLWSRGNTEAFF. The CDR3 DNA follows: TGTGCCAGCACTTTATGGTCCCGGGGTAACACTGAAGCTTTCTTT.

The chain carries TRBV7-9 and TRBJ1-6; D not resolved. Germline assignment: CDR1 SEHNR and CDR2 FQNEAQ (reference sequence). V was shortened by 5 bases and J by 7 bases, with 6 bases between the two germline ends. This CDR3 has 12 residues. The CDR3 is CASSHGNSPLHF. The CDR3, as DNA: TGTGCCAGCAGCCACGGGAATTCACCCCTCCACTTT.

V usage is TRBV15 and J usage is TRBJ2-2; 8 positions match TRBD1. The V and J ends lost 1 base and 7 bases, in that order; junction bases with no gene match: 5. Germline values: CDR1 LNHNV, CDR2 YYDKDF (reference sequence). There are 15 residues in the CDR3. CDR3 residues: CATSRAGQGIGELFF. Written as DNA, the CDR3 is TGTGCCACCAGCAGAGCCGGACAGGGCATCGGGGAGCTGTTTTTT.

The chain employs TRBV6-1 and TRBJ1-5, with a possible D match to TRBD1 (5 bases). CDR3 length: 18 amino acids. Trimming cost V 2 bases and J 6 bases, with 23 bases left between them. CDR1 MNHNS and CDR2 SASEGT come from the germline V gene. The CDR3 DNA sequence: TGTGCCAGCAGTGAAAACTTGTTCCGGAACGCAAGGGGTCAGCCCCAGCATTTT. Translation: CASSENLFRNARGQPQHF.

Only one count was recorded for this clone. The rearrangement joins TRBV5-4 to TRBJ2-1; D possibly corresponds to TRBD2 (7 bases). Per germline, CDR1 SGHNT and CDR2 YYREEE (reference sequence). The V and J ends lost 1 base and 5 bases respectively, with 10 bases between them. The length of the CDR3 is 14 residues. CDR3 sequence reads: CASSLRGANNEQFF. The CDR3, as DNA: TGTGCCAGCAGCTTGCGGGGGGCCAACAATGAGCAGTTCTTC.

The CDR3 reads CAWGRQGSYGYTF. The CDR3 region has the DNA TGTGCCTGGGGCAGACAGGGGAGCTATGGCTACACCTTC. The genes are TRBV30 and TRBJ1-2, with 8 bases lining up with TRBD1. The CDR3 has 13 residues. Germline trimming cut 5 bases from V and 4 bases from J; bases unmatched to any gene: 6. Germline-derived CDR1 and CDR2 are GTSNPN and SVGIG (reference sequence).

This sequence joins TRBV11-1 and TRBJ2-7; D unresolved. The CDR3 has 13 residues. Germline CDR1 reads SGHAT; CDR2 reads FQDESV (reference sequence). Trimming cost V 5 bases and J 2 bases, with 10 bases left between them. Here the CDR3 reads CASSRGRTYEQYF. DNA of the CDR3: TGTGCCAGCAGCCGCGGCCGCACCTACGAGCAGTACTTC. The full variable domain, its missing parts supplied by reference TRBV11-1 and TRBJ2-7, is EAEVAQSPRYKITEKSQAVAFWCDPISGHATLYWYRQILGQGPELLVQFQDESVVDDSQLPKDRFSAERLKGVDSTLKIQPAELGDSAMYLCASSRGRTYEQYFGPGTRLTVT.

This clone has a single count. This chain joins TRBV20-1 and TRBJ2-7; a possible D gene is TRBD2 (5 bases). This CDR3 spans 13 amino acids. Per the germline V gene, CDR1 is DFQATT and CDR2 is SNEGSKA (reference sequence). The V end was cut by 3 bases, the J end by 5 bases, with 14 bases between. The CDR3 loop reads CSASLGRRNEQYF. CDR3 bases: TGCAGTGCTAGTCTCGGCCGGAGGAACGAGCAGTACTTC.

This clone was detected once. The gene calls are TRBV13 and TRBJ1-6, with a weak D call TRBD1 (5 bases). The CDR3 sequence is 15 residues long. Germline lookup yields CDR1 PRHDT and CDR2 FYEKMQ (reference sequence). V lost 4 bases to trimming and J lost 7 bases, with 14 bases between them. The CDR3 loop reads CASSWGLHGNSPLHF. In nucleotides, the CDR3 is TGTGCCAGCAGCTGGGGACTTCACGGGAATTCACCCCTCCACTTT.